The clone carrying this T cell receptor (beta chain) was observed a handful of times. No antigen is known for it. PCR was performed using 60 Vbeta and 13 Jbeta primers. Method: immunoSEQ multiplex PCR; TCRdb's copy keeps in-frame clones and lacks some. The data hold fewer than 150,000 clones, with around 76% observed a single time. The data are from a study of cytomegalovirus exposure and HLA in healthy donors. The study, taken as a whole, reports: In terms of immune exposure information, only CMV serostatus was available. Data from an earlier analysis indicated that most TCR beta V segments were productive either about 90% or about 30% of the time.

The germline gives CDR1 MGHDK, CDR2 SYGVNS. The V and J ends lost 4 bases and 0 bases respectively, with 18 bases between them. The CDR3 covers 17 residues. Sequenced material: PBMCs. This clonotype was obtained from a male donor in good health and CMV-seronegative. This chain joins TRBV25-1 and TRBJ1-1, with TRBD1 as a possible D gene (5 bases). The CDR3: CASSGGRFRWMNTEAFF. CDR3 coding DNA: TGTGCCAGCAGTGGGGGCAGGTTTAGGTGGATGAACACTGAAGCTTTCTTT.